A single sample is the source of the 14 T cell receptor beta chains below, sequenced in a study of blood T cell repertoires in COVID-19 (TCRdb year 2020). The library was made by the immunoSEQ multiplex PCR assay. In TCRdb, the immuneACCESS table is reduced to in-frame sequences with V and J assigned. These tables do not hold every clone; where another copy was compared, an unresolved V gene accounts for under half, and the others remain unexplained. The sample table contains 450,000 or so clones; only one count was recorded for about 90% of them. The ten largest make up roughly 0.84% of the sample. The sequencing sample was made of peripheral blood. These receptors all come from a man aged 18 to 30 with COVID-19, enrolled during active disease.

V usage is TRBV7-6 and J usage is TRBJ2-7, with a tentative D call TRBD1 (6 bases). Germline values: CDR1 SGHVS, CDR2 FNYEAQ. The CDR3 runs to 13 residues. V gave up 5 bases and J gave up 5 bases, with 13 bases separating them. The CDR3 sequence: CASSRTGSHEQYF. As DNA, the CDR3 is TGTGCCAGCAGCCGTACAGGGTCCCACGAGCAGTACTTC. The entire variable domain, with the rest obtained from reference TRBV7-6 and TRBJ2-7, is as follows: GAGVSQSPRYKVTKRGQDVALRCDPISGHVSLYWYRQALGQGPEFLTYFNYEAQQDKSGLPNDRFSAERPEGSISTLTIQRTEQRDSAMYRCASSRTGSHEQYFGPGTRLTVT.

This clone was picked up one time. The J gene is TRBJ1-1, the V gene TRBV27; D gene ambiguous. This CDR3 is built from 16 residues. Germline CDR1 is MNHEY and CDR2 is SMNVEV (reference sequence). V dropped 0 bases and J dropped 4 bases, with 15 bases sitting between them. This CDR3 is CASSLSPTSGITEAFF. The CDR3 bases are TGTGCCAGCAGTTTATCTCCCACGTCGGGGATCACTGAAGCTTTCTTT.

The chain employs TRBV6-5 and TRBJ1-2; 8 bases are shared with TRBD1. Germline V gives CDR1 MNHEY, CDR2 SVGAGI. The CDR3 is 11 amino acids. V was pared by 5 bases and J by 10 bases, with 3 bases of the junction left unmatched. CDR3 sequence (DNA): TGTGCCAGCAGTACAGGGGGGTTCTACACCTTC. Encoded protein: CASSTGGFYTF.

CDR3 bases: TGTGCCAGCAGTGTACCGAGGGGGCGCGCTGCCAAAAACATTCAGTACTTC. Residues: CASSVPRGRAAKNIQYF. The rearrangement joins TRBV6-1 to TRBJ2-4; 7 bases map to TRBD1. J gave up 1 base and V 4 bases, and 10 bases lay outside the gene matches. Germline values: CDR1 MNHNS, CDR2 SASEGT. The CDR3 covers 17 residues.

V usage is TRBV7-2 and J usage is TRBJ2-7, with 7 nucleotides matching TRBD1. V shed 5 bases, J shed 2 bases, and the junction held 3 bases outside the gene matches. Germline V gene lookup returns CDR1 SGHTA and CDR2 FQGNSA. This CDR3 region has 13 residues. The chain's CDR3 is CASSRDSAYEQYF. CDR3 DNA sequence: TGTGCCAGCAGCCGGGACAGTGCCTACGAGCAGTACTTC. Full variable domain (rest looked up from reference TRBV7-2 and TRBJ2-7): GAGVSQSPSNKVTEKGKDVELRCDPISGHTALYWYRQSLGQGLEFLIYFQGNSAPDKSGLPSDRFSAERTGGSVSTLTIQRTQQEDSAVYLCASSRDSAYEQYFGPGTRLTVT.

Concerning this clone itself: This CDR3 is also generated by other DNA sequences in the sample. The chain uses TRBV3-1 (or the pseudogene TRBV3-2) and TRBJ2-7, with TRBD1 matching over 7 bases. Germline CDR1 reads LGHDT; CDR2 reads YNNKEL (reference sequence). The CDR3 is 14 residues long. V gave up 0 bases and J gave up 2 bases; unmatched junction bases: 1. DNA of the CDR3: TGTGCCAGCAGCCAAGACAGGGGGACCTACGAGCAGTACTTC. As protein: CASSQDRGTYEQYF.

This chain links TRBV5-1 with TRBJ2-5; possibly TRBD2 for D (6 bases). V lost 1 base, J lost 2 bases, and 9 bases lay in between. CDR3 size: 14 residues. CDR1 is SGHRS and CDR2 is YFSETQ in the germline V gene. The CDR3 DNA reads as TGCGCCAGCAGCTTGCATGGGAGGCAAGAGACCCAGTACTTC. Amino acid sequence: CASSLHGRQETQYF.

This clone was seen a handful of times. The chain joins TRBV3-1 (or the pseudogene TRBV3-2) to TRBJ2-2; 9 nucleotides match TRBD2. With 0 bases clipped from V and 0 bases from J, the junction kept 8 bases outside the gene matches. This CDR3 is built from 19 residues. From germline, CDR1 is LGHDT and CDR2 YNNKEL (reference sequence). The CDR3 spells CASSQESWLAGTNTGELFF. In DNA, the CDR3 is TGTGCCAGCAGCCAAGAAAGTTGGCTAGCGGGGACGAACACCGGGGAGCTGTTTTTT.

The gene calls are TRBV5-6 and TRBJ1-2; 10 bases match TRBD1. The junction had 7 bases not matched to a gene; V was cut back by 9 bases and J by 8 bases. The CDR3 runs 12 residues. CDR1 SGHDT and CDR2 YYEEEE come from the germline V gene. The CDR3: CATRQGAGGYTF. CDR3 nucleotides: TGTGCCACACGACAGGGGGCGGGAGGCTACACCTTC. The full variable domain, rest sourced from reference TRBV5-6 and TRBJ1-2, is DAGVTQSPTHLIKTRGQQVTLRCSPKSGHDTVSWYQQALGQGPQFIFQYYEEEERQRGNFPDRFSGHQFPNYSSELNVNALLLGDSALYLCATRQGAGGYTFGSGTRLTVV.

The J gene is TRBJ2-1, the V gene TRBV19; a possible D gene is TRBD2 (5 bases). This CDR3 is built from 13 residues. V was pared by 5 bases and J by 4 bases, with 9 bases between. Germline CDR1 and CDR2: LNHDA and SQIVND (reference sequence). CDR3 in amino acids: CASSVRGYNEQFF. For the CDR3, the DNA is TGTGCCAGTAGTGTTAGAGGGTACAATGAGCAGTTCTTC.

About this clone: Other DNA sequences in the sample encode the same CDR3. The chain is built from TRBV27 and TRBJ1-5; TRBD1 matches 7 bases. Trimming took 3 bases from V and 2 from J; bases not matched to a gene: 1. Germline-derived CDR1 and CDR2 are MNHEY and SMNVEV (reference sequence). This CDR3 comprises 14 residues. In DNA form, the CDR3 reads TGTGCCAGCAGTTTCGGACAGGGCAATCAGCCCCAGCATTTT. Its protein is CASSFGQGNQPQHF.

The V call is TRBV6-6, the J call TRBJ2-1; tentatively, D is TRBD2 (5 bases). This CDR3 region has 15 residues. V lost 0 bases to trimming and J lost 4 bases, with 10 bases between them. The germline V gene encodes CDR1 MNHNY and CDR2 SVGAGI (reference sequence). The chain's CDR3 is CASSYSARTYNEQFF. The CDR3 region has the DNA TGTGCCAGCAGTTACTCGGCGAGGACTTACAATGAGCAGTTCTTC.

The CDR3 reads CASSVAGSSGRAGELFF. The CDR3 coding sequence is TGTGCCAGCAGCGTAGCCGGGTCTAGCGGGAGGGCCGGGGAGCTGTTTTTT. This rearrangement joins TRBV9 to TRBJ2-2; 12 bases are a match to TRBD2. The CDR3 covers 17 residues. The V and J ends lost 0 bases and 6 bases, in that order; junction bases with no gene match: 6. CDR1 SGDLS and CDR2 YYNGEE come from the germline V gene. The full variable domain, its missing parts supplied by reference TRBV9 and TRBJ2-2, is DSGVTQTPKHLITATGQRVTLRCSPRSGDLSVYWYQQSLDQGLQFLIQYYNGEERAKGNILERFSAQQFPDLHSELNLSSLELGDSALYFCASSVAGSSGRAGELFFGEGSRLTVL.

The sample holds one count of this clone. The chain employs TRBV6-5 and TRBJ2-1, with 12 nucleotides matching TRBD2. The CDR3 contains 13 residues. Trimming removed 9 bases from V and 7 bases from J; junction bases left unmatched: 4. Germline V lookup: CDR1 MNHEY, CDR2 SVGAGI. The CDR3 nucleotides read TGTGCCAGTCGACTAGCGGGAGATAATGAGCAGTTCTTC. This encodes CASRLAGDNEQFF.